Included here is one TCR beta chain sequence, with context. Some clones are missing from TCRdb's copy, which holds only in-frame ones; the method was immunoSEQ multiplex PCR. The table shows more than 95,000 clones, with about 86% occurring only once. This specimen belongs to a study of blood T cell repertoires in COVID-19. On the study more broadly: PBMCs, B-cell-depleted T cells, or T cells were the source of the cDNA or gDNA that made up the material.

CDR1 ENHRY and CDR2 SYGVKD come from the germline V gene. The trim removed 2 bases at V and 0 bases at J, leaving 3 bases unmatched. The CDR3 runs 16 residues. This sequence was found in a woman older than 75 with active or convalescent COVID-19. J is TRBJ2-5 and V is TRBV10-3; TRBD2 agrees at 10 bases. Sequenced input: peripheral blood. CDR3 nucleotide sequence: TGTGCCATCAGTGAGGGGGGACTAGCGAACCAAGAGACCCAGTACTTC. Residues: CAISEGGLANQETQYF.